One and the same sample provided the 9 T cell receptor beta chains below, sequenced in a study of human T cells and chemical hapten exposure. TCRdb re-derived calls from the RACE reads in MiXCR, one entry per CDR3 protein. The table includes about 130,000 distinct CDR3 sequences, around 8.2% detected once. Time point described: healthy volunteer bleed at 2 weeks. Unfractionated whole blood served as the source for total RNA extraction. The material sequenced was whole blood. These receptors were collected from a male donor in good health. Some clones in this sample may be carry-over from other donors' samples.

Ten or more counts support this clonotype. The chain is built from TRBV5-5 and TRBJ2-7, with 10 positions matching TRBD1. Germline trimming cut 4 bases from V and 5 bases from J; bases unmatched to any gene: 6. CDR3 length equals 14 residues. The germline V gene has CDR1 SGHKS and CDR2 YYEKEE (reference sequence). This CDR3 reads CASSPGTGEHEQYF. The CDR3 bases are TGTGCCAGCAGCCCTGGGACAGGGGAGCACGAGCAGTACTTC.

V usage is TRBV6-6 and J usage is TRBJ1-1; 7 nucleotides line up with TRBD1. CDR1 is MNHNY, CDR2 SVGAGI, per germline (reference sequence). CDR3 length equals 16 residues. V lost 0 bases to trimming and J lost 1 base; unmatched junction nucleotides: 5. The CDR3 sequence is CASSYSYPGGNTEAFF. CDR3 sequence (DNA): TGTGCCAGCAGTTACTCCTATCCAGGGGGGAACACTGAAGCTTTCTTT.

This clonotype appeared a few times. The chain recombines TRBV4-1 with TRBJ1-1, with D tentatively TRBD1 (5 bases). Germline CDR1 reads MGHRA; CDR2 reads YSYEKL. V lost 1 base and J lost 0, with 6 bases in between. This CDR3 region has 14 residues. The CDR3: CASSQVQVNTEAFF. CDR3 bases: TGCGCCAGCAGCCAAGTACAGGTGAACACTGAAGCTTTCTTT.

This clonotype was counted between two and nine times. The chain is built from TRBV5-1 and TRBJ2-7, with TRBD1 identical over 8 bases. Germline V gene data show CDR1 as SGHRS and CDR2 as YFSETQ. V dropped 1 base and J dropped 1; count of bases not matched to a gene: 4. This CDR3 is 15 amino acids long. The CDR3 DNA reads as TGCGCCAGCAGCTTGAATCAGGGGGCTTCCTACGAGCAGTACTTC. This codes for CASSLNQGASYEQYF.

This chain connects TRBV29-1 to TRBJ2-2, with D unresolved. The ends were cut back, 1 base at V and 3 bases at J, with 9 bases in the middle. This CDR3 is 14 amino acids long. Germline V lookup: CDR1 SQVTM, CDR2 ANQGSEA. CDR3 amino acids: CSVEVLSDTGELFF. CDR3 sequence (DNA): TGCAGCGTTGAAGTCTTATCGGACACCGGGGAGCTGTTTTTT.

This clonotype was counted many times. V and J are TRBV29-1 and TRBJ2-7; D is unresolved. The CDR3 contains 12 residues. Between the trimmed V and J ends, which lost 4 bases and 2 bases, there was a span of 9 bases. Looked up from germline, CDR1 is SQVTM and CDR2 is ANQGSEA. The chain's CDR3 is CSVGPDTYEQYF. DNA of the CDR3: TGCAGCGTTGGCCCAGATACCTACGAGCAGTACTTC.

The chain uses TRBV28 and TRBJ1-4; 8 nucleotides match TRBD1. The CDR3 extends over 16 amino acids. The ends lost 3 bases at V and 0 bases at J; junction bases unmatched: 3. Per germline, CDR1 MDHEN and CDR2 SYDVKM. CDR3 DNA sequence: TGTGCCAGCAGTTTGCAGGGGGCGACAACTAATGAAAAACTGTTTTTT. Its protein product is CASSLQGATTNEKLFF.

This clonotype was recorded many times. The chain uses TRBV6-5 and TRBJ2-7; 11 bases match TRBD2. The germline gives CDR1 MNHEY, CDR2 SVGAGI. After removal of 0 bases from V and 0 bases from J, the junction contained 13 bases not matched to a gene. CDR3 size: 20 residues. CDR3 sequence: CASSYSLDLAGGFHSYEQYF. DNA for the CDR3: TGTGCCAGCAGTTACTCGTTGGACCTAGCGGGGGGTTTCCACTCCTACGAGCAGTACTTC.

This clonotype was detected many times. The chain carries TRBV13 and TRBJ2-7, with D possibly TRBD1 on 5 matching bases. The V gene lost 5 bases and the J gene lost 2 bases, with 10 bases spanning the gap. Per the germline V gene, CDR1 is PRHDT and CDR2 is FYEKMQ (reference sequence). The CDR3 runs to 13 residues. CDR3 amino acids: CASSAQGTYEQYF. CDR3 nucleotides: TGTGCCAGCAGCGCGCAGGGAACCTACGAGCAGTACTTC.